One sample yielded the 10 T cell receptor beta chains listed below, sequenced in a study of T cells in Graves' hyperthyroidism and ophthalmopathy. TCR beta CDR3 regions were amplified from RNA transcripts. Initially, a first-round RT-PCR of the TCR CDR3 employed the HTBI primer set. TCRdb reanalysed the multiplex PCR reads using MiXCR and keeps one entry per CDR3 protein. The sample lists fewer than 750,000 distinct CDR3 sequences, 14% occurring once. The sequenced sample consisted of blood. The receptors originated from a woman aged 50 to 65 with Graves' ophthalmopathy.

This clonotype was recorded at least ten times. The gene calls are TRBV20-1 and TRBJ2-5, with 7 bases fitting TRBD1. CDR1 and CDR2 from the germline V gene are DFQATT and SNEGSKA (reference sequence). J lost 3 bases, V lost 1 base, and 20 bases had no gene match. The CDR3 has 19 residues. The DNA of the CDR3 is TGCAGTGCTAGAGCAATCCCTGGGTCGGGACAGCAGGGGGAAGAGACCCAGTACTTC. Its translation: CSARAIPGSGQQGEETQYF.

The chain uses TRBV6-1 and TRBJ2-1; D perhaps matches TRBD2 (6 bases). Germline-derived CDR1 and CDR2 are MNHNS and SASEGT. The CDR3 extends over 12 amino acids. The V end was cut by 6 bases, the J end by 8 bases, with 11 bases between. The CDR3 protein is CASSNPGDEQFF. The DNA of the CDR3 is TGTGCCAGCAGCAATCCGGGAGATGAGCAGTTCTTC.

This clonotype was seen more than once but under ten times. This sequence joins TRBV6-2 or TRBV6-3 and TRBJ1-5; D might be TRBD1 (6 bases). CDR3 length: 15 residues. Germline V gene sequence: CDR1 MNHEY, CDR2 SVGEGT. Trimming removed 7 bases from V and 2 bases from J, with 15 bases in between. The CDR3 nucleotides read TGTGCCAGCACTCCGGGGGGGGCTGGCAATCAGCCCCAGCATTTT. Its translation: CASTPGGAGNQPQHF.

This clonotype came up many times. The CDR3 nucleotides are TGCAGTGCCGACGACAGGGGGCGGATTCCTGAAGCTTTCTTT. Translation gives CSADDRGRIPEAFF. The chain carries TRBV20-1 and TRBJ1-1, with 10 bases aligning to TRBD1. Germline CDR1 and CDR2: DFQATT and SNEGSKA (reference sequence). The CDR3 is made up of 14 amino acids. V lost 6 bases to trimming and J lost 6 bases; unmatched junction nucleotides: 10.

The chain has TRBV12-3 or TRBV12-4 and TRBJ2-1; tentatively, D is TRBD2 (6 bases). Deletions cut 8 bases from V and 6 bases from J, with 11 bases between. CDR3 length: 12 amino acids. In nucleotides, the CDR3 is TGTGCCAGCTGGAGGGGATTCAATGAGCAGTTCTTC. Protein sequence: CASWRGFNEQFF.

This clonotype was recorded many times. The chain recombines TRBV2 with TRBJ2-3; possible D gene TRBD2, 5 bases. This CDR3 region has 15 residues. Germline loops: CDR1 SNHLY, CDR2 FYNNEI. The V end was cut by 5 bases, the J end by 2 bases, with 14 bases between. CDR3 DNA sequence: TGTGCCAGCAGTCCTCCGGGATCCACCACAGATACGCAGTATTTT. Encoded protein: CASSPPGSTTDTQYF. The full variable domain, rest sourced from reference TRBV2 and TRBJ2-3, is EPEVTQTPSHQVTQMGQEVILRCVPISNHLYFYWYRQILGQKVEFLVSFYNNEISEKSEIFDDQFSVERPDGSNFTLKIRSTKLEDSAMYFCASSPPGSTTDTQYFGPGTRLTVL.

This clonotype came up many times. V usage is TRBV6-1 and J usage is TRBJ1-3; D is ambiguous. The length of the CDR3 is 16 residues. V lost 6 bases, J lost 0 bases, and 15 bases lay in between. From germline, CDR1 is MNHNS and CDR2 SASEGT. This chain's CDR3 is CASSERGIDSGNTIYF. The DNA of the CDR3 is TGTGCCAGCAGCGAGCGGGGAATTGACTCTGGAAACACCATATATTTT.

CDR3 sequence reads: CASSQRATRDTQYF. Here the CDR3 DNA reads TGTGCCAGTAGCCAGCGGGCCACGCGGGATACGCAGTATTTT. The V and J genes are TRBV19 and TRBJ2-3; D is perhaps TRBD2 (6 bases). V was shortened by 6 bases and J by 6 bases, with 16 bases between the two germline ends. The CDR3 runs 14 residues. Germline loops: CDR1 LNHDA, CDR2 SQIVND (reference sequence).

The V call is TRBV11-2, the J call TRBJ2-5; D may be TRBD1 or TRBD2 (5 bases each). Trimming took off 8 bases at V and 5 bases at J, with 18 bases between the two ends. The CDR3 loop spans 14 amino acids. Germline values: CDR1 SGHAT, CDR2 FQNNGV. CDR3 loop: CASVRDPFAETQYF. The CDR3 DNA is TGTGCCAGCGTCCGGGACCCCTTTGCGGAGACCCAGTACTTC.

In its sample, this clonotype was seen many times. This sequence joins TRBV20-1 and TRBJ1-1; D gene unclear. CDR1 is DFQATT, CDR2 SNEGSKA, per germline (reference sequence). Between the trimmed V and J ends, which lost 0 bases and 0 bases, there was a span of 8 bases. The CDR3 loop spans 14 amino acids. Written as DNA, the CDR3 is TGCAGTGCTAGAGATCCGCTATTGAACACTGAAGCTTTCTTT. Translating it yields CSARDPLLNTEAFF.